The clone carrying this T cell receptor (beta chain) was observed a handful of times. The CDR3 contains 16 residues. The ends lost 4 bases at V and 7 bases at J; junction bases unmatched: 8. CDR1 SGHRS and CDR2 YFSETQ come from the germline V gene. The data stem from a study of cytotoxic CD8 clonotypes in ibrutinib-treated CLL. Clones were read by immunoSEQ multiplex PCR, and TCRdb kept only the in-frame ones, dropping some. This table holds approximately 350,000 clones, roughly 67% found once. Material: PBMCs, obtained after 36 months of ibrutinib treatment. The clonotype comes from a human donor with chronic lymphocytic leukemia. The genes are TRBV5-1 and TRBJ2-1, with 13 bases lining up with TRBD2. The CDR3 loop reads CASSTDGTSGVNEQFF. CDR3 DNA sequence: TGCGCCAGCAGCACGGATGGGACTAGCGGGGTTAATGAGCAGTTCTTC.